This TCR beta chain was obtained from a study of cytomegalovirus exposure and HLA in healthy donors. PCR used 60 Vbeta primers and 13 Jbeta primers. Profiling relied on immunoSEQ multiplex PCR, and the TCRdb table lists in-frame clones only, not all of them. Among 150,000 to 200,000 clones listed, about 82% were seen once. This receptor was obtained from a woman between 50 and 59 years old in good health and CMV-seronegative. Sequencing was performed on PBMCs.

DNA of the CDR3: TGCGCCAGCAGCCTCGGACAGGGGTTGCGAGAGACCCAGTACTTC. This codes for CASSLGQGLRETQYF. The J gene is TRBJ2-5, the V gene TRBV5-1; 9 bases line up with TRBD1. Germline loops: CDR1 SGHRS, CDR2 YFSETQ. J gave up 4 bases and V 4 bases, and 8 bases lay outside the gene matches. The CDR3 runs to 15 residues.